Following are 13 T cell receptor beta chains from one sample sequenced in a study of cytomegalovirus exposure and HLA in healthy donors. The table came from immunoSEQ multiplex PCR; TCRdb's copy has only in-frame clones and leaves some out. Found here are 82,000 or so clones, roughly 94% of them singletons; the top ten hold 0.55% to 0.75%. Material: PBMCs. The source is a woman in her late teens or twenties in good health and CMV-seronegative.

The V and J genes are TRBV7-2 and TRBJ2-1, with D tentatively TRBD1 (6 bases). Trimming took 5 bases from V and 0 from J, leaving 11 bases between them. The CDR3 has 15 residues. Germline V gives CDR1 SGHTA, CDR2 FQGNSA. This CDR3 is CASSEIRGSYNEQFF. The CDR3 DNA sequence: TGTGCCAGCAGCGAAATCAGGGGCTCCTACAATGAGCAGTTCTTC.

The chain joins TRBV18 to TRBJ2-3; 8 bases are a match to TRBD1. Trimming cost V 4 bases and J 0 bases; bases outside gene matches: 3. The CDR3 totals 15 residues. Germline V gives CDR1 KGHSH, CDR2 LQKENI. CDR3 loop: CASSLTGGSTDTQYF. The CDR3 nucleotides read TGTGCCAGCTCACTAACAGGGGGGAGCACAGATACGCAGTATTTT. The variable domain in full, completed from reference TRBV18 and TRBJ2-3, reads NAGVMQNPRHLVRRRGQEARLRCSPMKGHSHVYWYRQLPEEGLKFMVYLQKENIIDESGMPKERFSAEFPKEGPSILRIQQVVRGDSAAYFCASSLTGGSTDTQYFGPGTRLTVL.

The rearrangement links TRBV7-8 to TRBJ2-7; 7 nucleotides align to TRBD2. The V gene end was trimmed by 1 base and the J gene end by 0 bases; junction bases not matched to a gene: 3. Per the germline V gene, CDR1 is SGHVS and CDR2 is FQNEAQ. The CDR3 length is 15 residues. The chain's CDR3 is CASSLDGGSSYEQYF. CDR3 coding DNA: TGTGCCAGCAGCTTAGATGGCGGGAGCTCCTACGAGCAGTACTTC.

This chain connects TRBV7-9 to TRBJ2-1, with D tentatively TRBD1 (6 bases). CDR1 is SEHNR, CDR2 FQNEAQ, per germline (reference sequence). CDR3 size: 16 residues. The V end was cut by 5 bases, the J end by 5 bases, with 19 bases between. As DNA, the CDR3 is TGTGCCAGCAGCCCCCAAGTTCAGGGGCAAAACAATGAGCAGTTCTTC. It codes for CASSPQVQGQNNEQFF.

In nucleotides, the CDR3 is TGTGCCAGCAGCGTAGCCCCAGCGGGAGACTACGAGCAGTACTTC. This codes for CASSVAPAGDYEQYF. The V and J genes are TRBV9 and TRBJ2-7; the match to TRBD2 covers 8 bases. Trimming at V came to 0 bases and at J to 3 bases, leaving 5 bases not matched to a gene. The CDR3 loop spans 15 amino acids. Per the germline V gene, CDR1 is SGDLS and CDR2 is YYNGEE.

V is TRBV28 and J is TRBJ1-5, with a possible D match to TRBD1 (5 bases). The CDR3 runs 17 residues. V dropped 7 bases and J dropped 0 bases, with 19 bases sitting between them. CDR1 and CDR2 from the germline V gene are MDHEN and SYDVKM. The CDR3 is CASTKTGGVYSNQPQHF. For the CDR3, the DNA is TGTGCCAGCACCAAAACCGGAGGGGTCTATAGCAATCAGCCCCAGCATTTT.

This chain connects TRBV12-5 to TRBJ2-6; the D gene is possibly TRBD1 (5 bases). Germline CDR1 and CDR2: LGHNT and FRNRAP. The CDR3 runs to 19 residues. V was trimmed by 5 bases and J by 0 bases, leaving 20 bases between them. CDR3 nucleotide sequence: TGTGCTAGTGGTCCCCCTTCCAGGGATCGATACTCTGGGGCCAACGTCCTGACTTTC. Encoded protein: CASGPPSRDRYSGANVLTF.

V and J are TRBV6-5 and TRBJ1-3; perhaps TRBD1 as D (5 bases). This CDR3 region has 16 residues. Germline CDR1 reads MNHEY; CDR2 reads SVGAGI. V shed 0 bases and J shed 2 bases, with 11 bases lying between them. CDR3 sequence: CASSYSVRAAGNTIYF. In DNA form, the CDR3 reads TGTGCCAGCAGTTACTCTGTCAGGGCGGCTGGAAACACCATATATTTT.

This clone was counted between two and nine times. This chain links TRBV9 with TRBJ1-5, with 10 bases lining up with TRBD1. Germline CDR1 is SGDLS and CDR2 is YYNGEE. V trimming: 5 bases; J trimming: 6 bases; junction bases outside the gene matches: 5. This CDR3 has 14 residues. As DNA, the CDR3 is TGTGCCAGCAGTTCGGGACAGGGGAGTCAGCCCCAGCATTTT. Its protein product is CASSSGQGSQPQHF.

This sequence joins TRBV6-1 and TRBJ2-3; the D gene is possibly TRBD1 (5 bases). Trimming stripped 4 bases from V and 1 base from J, with 15 bases between. This CDR3 is built from 16 residues. Germline V gene sequence: CDR1 MNHNS, CDR2 SASEGT. The CDR3 nucleotides read TGTGCCAGCAGTGTGATAACAGGATCCGGCACAGATACGCAGTATTTT. Protein sequence: CASSVITGSGTDTQYF.

This rearrangement joins TRBV15 to TRBJ2-1, with D possibly matching TRBD1 (5 bases). CDR1 and CDR2 from the germline V gene are LNHNV and YYDKDF (reference sequence). The germline V and J ends were trimmed by 0 bases and 4 bases, with 7 bases remaining between them. The CDR3 sequence is 14 residues long. CDR3 bases: TGTGCCACCAGCAGAGACCGACAGTACAATGAGCAGTTCTTC. This gives the protein CATSRDRQYNEQFF.

The rearrangement uses TRBV5-5 and TRBJ1-2, with TRBD1 matching 7 bases. This CDR3 is built from 13 residues. The germline V gene has CDR1 SGHKS and CDR2 YYEKEE (reference sequence). With 6 bases clipped from V and 8 bases from J, the junction kept 10 bases outside the gene matches. The CDR3 spells CASNKGAYRGYTF. CDR3 sequence (DNA): TGTGCCAGCAACAAGGGGGCTTATCGAGGCTACACCTTC.

This clone was observed a handful of times. The chain uses TRBV14 and TRBJ2-3, with D unclear. V was shortened by 2 bases and J by 5 bases, with 2 bases between the two germline ends. The CDR3 consists of 11 residues. CDR1 and CDR2 from the germline V gene are SGHDN and FVKESK. CDR3 region: CASSQLDTQYF. CDR3 in DNA: TGTGCCAGCAGCCAACTAGATACGCAGTATTTT.